These 30 T cell receptor beta chains originate from one sample sequenced in a study of blood T cell repertoires in COVID-19. Sequenced by immunoSEQ multiplex PCR; TCRdb stores in-frame clones only, minus some. The sample lists roughly 200,000 clones; 80% to 90% were seen once. The sequenced material came from peripheral blood. The receptors were sampled from a man aged 18 to 35 with active or convalescent COVID-19.

The V call is TRBV9, the J call TRBJ2-7, with 8 bases identical to TRBD1. V was clipped by 7 bases and J by 1 base; unmatched bases: 10. This CDR3 spans 15 amino acids. In germline, CDR1 is SGDLS, CDR2 YYNGEE. CDR3 sequence (DNA): TGTGCCAGCTCCAGAGGACAGGGATCATCCTACGAGCAGTACTTC. It translates to CASSRGQGSSYEQYF.

This chain connects TRBV28 to TRBJ1-1; TRBD1 might be the D (5 bases). V was pared by 6 bases and J by 0 bases, with 11 bases between. Germline V lookup: CDR1 MDHEN, CDR2 SYDVKM. The CDR3 length is 14 residues. The CDR3 here is CASRTVPMNTEAFF. The CDR3 DNA reads as TGTGCCAGCAGGACAGTTCCCATGAACACTGAAGCTTTCTTT.

The CDR3 is CASSLGTGRQETQYF. CDR3 nucleotide sequence: TGTGCCAGCAGCTTAGGGACAGGACGACAAGAGACCCAGTACTTC. This sequence joins TRBV7-6 and TRBJ2-5; TRBD1 aligns across 7 bases. Germline V gene data show CDR1 as SGHVS and CDR2 as FNYEAQ. The CDR3 covers 15 residues. V was clipped by 1 base and J by 2 bases; unmatched bases: 4.

J is TRBJ2-2 and V is TRBV18; D may be TRBD1 (6 bases). CDR1 and CDR2 from the germline V gene are KGHSH and LQKENI. V lost 2 bases to trimming and J lost 2 bases, with 15 bases between them. The length of the CDR3 is 17 residues. This chain's CDR3 is CASSPTGTNLNTGELFF. The CDR3 DNA is TGTGCCAGCTCACCAACCGGGACAAATCTAAACACCGGGGAGCTGTTTTTT.

The V call is TRBV2, the J call TRBJ1-4; 7 bases are a match to TRBD1. V lost 6 bases, J lost 8 bases, and 9 bases stayed unmatched. The CDR3 sequence is 14 residues long. Germline-derived CDR1 and CDR2 are SNHLY and FYNNEI. CDR3 sequence: CASRERGGSEKLFF. The DNA for the CDR3 is TGTGCCAGCAGGGAGAGAGGGGGCTCAGAAAAACTGTTTTTT. Together with reference TRBV2 and TRBJ1-4, the CDR3 gives the full variable domain: EPEVTQTPSHQVTQMGQEVILRCVPISNHLYFYWYRQILGQKVEFLVSFYNNEISEKSEIFDDQFSVERPDGSNFTLKIRSTKLEDSAMYFCASRERGGSEKLFFGSGTQLSVL.

The chain combines TRBV9 with TRBJ2-2; perhaps TRBD2 as D (5 bases). V gave up 0 bases and J gave up 4 bases, with 10 bases separating them. CDR1 is SGDLS, CDR2 YYNGEE, per germline. The CDR3 covers 15 residues. The CDR3 DNA reads TGTGCCAGCAGCGTAGCGGGGAGTCTCACCGGGGAGCTGTTTTTT. This sequence encodes CASSVAGSLTGELFF.

The CDR3: CASSEIGTGNIYEQYF. Written as DNA, the CDR3 is TGTGCCAGCAGCGAGATAGGGACAGGGAATATCTACGAGCAGTACTTC. The genes are TRBV6-4 and TRBJ2-7; the match to TRBD1 covers 9 bases. The junction had 12 bases not matched to a gene; V was cut back by 6 bases and J by 3 bases. CDR1 is MRHNA, CDR2 SNTAGT, per germline. The CDR3 sequence is 16 residues long.

This chain links TRBV6-5 with TRBJ2-3, with TRBD1 identical over 12 bases. The CDR3 runs 15 residues. Germline V CDR1 and CDR2: MNHEY, SVGAGI. Trimming cost V 2 bases and J 8 bases; bases outside gene matches: 5. The CDR3 nucleotides read TGTGCCAGCAGTTACCTCCGGGACAGGGGGCCTACGCAGTATTTT. Translated: CASSYLRDRGPTQYF.

The rearrangement links TRBV3-1 (or the pseudogene TRBV3-2) to TRBJ2-1; D uncertain. This CDR3 has 15 residues. V gave up 1 base and J gave up 6 bases, with 13 bases separating them. Germline V lookup: CDR1 LGHDT, CDR2 YNNKEL (reference sequence). CDR3 DNA: TGTGCCAGCAGCCAAGTTGTGGTGAGATCCAATGAGCAGTTCTTC. Translated, it gives CASSQVVVRSNEQFF.

This chain connects TRBV6-6 to TRBJ2-7; D might be TRBD1 (5 bases). V was trimmed by 5 bases and J by 0 bases, leaving 20 bases between them. The CDR3 extends over 17 amino acids. In germline, CDR1 is MNHNY, CDR2 SVGAGI (reference sequence). In DNA form, the CDR3 reads TGTGCCAGCAGTCCTCGGTGGGCCACAGGACGCTCCTACGAGCAGTACTTC. Encoded protein: CASSPRWATGRSYEQYF.

The genes are TRBV5-1 and TRBJ2-1; 8 nucleotides agree with TRBD2. CDR1 and CDR2 from the germline V gene are SGHRS and YFSETQ. The CDR3 spans 15 residues. The V gene end was trimmed by 1 base and the J gene end by 2 bases; junction bases not matched to a gene: 2. Written as DNA, the CDR3 is TGCGCCAGCAGCTTGACTAGCGGAACCTACAATGAGCAGTTCTTC. Encoded protein: CASSLTSGTYNEQFF.

The V and J genes are TRBV4-1 and TRBJ2-2; D remains unclear. With 3 bases removed from V and 8 bases from J, the gap between germline ends came to 7 bases. The CDR3 has 12 amino acids. Germline loops: CDR1 MGHRA, CDR2 YSYEKL. CDR3 region: CASSQNIGELFF. Here the CDR3 DNA reads TGCGCCAGCAGCCAGAACATAGGGGAGCTGTTTTTT.

This sequence joins TRBV29-1 and TRBJ1-1; TRBD1 agrees at 9 bases. The CDR3 covers 13 residues. V shed 7 bases and J 1 base; nucleotides not matched to a gene: 4. The V gene's germline CDR1 is SQVTM and CDR2 ANQGSEA. The CDR3 DNA reads as TGCAGCGCCCCGGGACAGGGGAACACTGAAGCTTTCTTT. Translating it yields CSAPGQGNTEAFF.

The chain carries TRBV27 and TRBJ2-5; 8 positions match TRBD1. V shed 2 bases and J 0 bases; nucleotides not matched to a gene: 8. This CDR3 spans 17 amino acids. Germline V gene data show CDR1 as MNHEY and CDR2 as SMNVEV (reference sequence). CDR3 sequence (DNA): TGTGCCAGCAGTTTAACTCTGCGACAGGGGTACCAAGAGACCCAGTACTTC. Its translation is CASSLTLRQGYQETQYF.

As DNA, the CDR3 is TGTGCCAGCAGCCCCCAGGTTAGATCCGGGGAGCTGTTTTTT. This codes for CASSPQVRSGELFF. V gene TRBV9 combines with J gene TRBJ2-2; D not resolved. There are 14 residues in the CDR3. The V gene's germline CDR1 is SGDLS and CDR2 YYNGEE. V was pared by 4 bases and J by 6 bases, with 13 bases between.

The chain joins TRBV3-1 (or the pseudogene TRBV3-2) to TRBJ2-3; tentative D call: TRBD1 (5 bases). In germline, CDR1 is LGHDT, CDR2 YNNKEL (reference sequence). There are 13 residues in the CDR3. V gave up 8 bases and J gave up 5 bases, with 14 bases separating them. This CDR3 reads CASGAHNGDTQYF. The CDR3 DNA reads as TGTGCCAGCGGGGCCCACAACGGAGATACGCAGTATTTT.

This clone has just a few counts. The CDR3 does not close with the conserved phenylalanine or tryptophan, likely indicating a read error. Because the CDR3's place on the DNA is in doubt, the DNA is left out and the CDR3 is given as listed by TCRdb. This rearrangement joins TRBV30 to TRBJ1-2. Inclusive of both ends, the CDR3 amounts to 12 amino acids. Germline V gene data show CDR1 as GTSNPN and CDR2 as SVGIG (reference sequence). CDR3 sequence: CAWSVLPSTQCL.

The rearrangement uses TRBV4-3 and TRBJ1-2; weak D call: TRBD1 (6 bases). V lost 0 bases, J lost 8 bases, and 10 bases lay in between. This CDR3 spans 13 amino acids. CDR1 LGHNA and CDR2 YSLEER come from the germline V gene. The CDR3 loop reads CASSQEIQGGYTF. CDR3 nucleotides: TGCGCCAGCAGCCAAGAGATCCAGGGGGGCTACACCTTC.

The chain is built from TRBV11-2 and TRBJ1-2; 7 bases map to TRBD1. The CDR3 consists of 14 residues. V was pared by 2 bases and J by 6 bases, with 6 bases of the junction left unmatched. Germline V CDR1 and CDR2: SGHAT, FQNNGV. The DNA for the CDR3 is TGTGCCAGCAGCTTACCACGACAGGGCGATGGCTACACCTTC. Translated, it gives CASSLPRQGDGYTF. Filled out from reference TRBV11-2 and TRBJ1-2, the complete variable domain reads EAGVAQSPRYKIIEKRQSVAFWCNPISGHATLYWYQQILGQGPKLLIQFQNNGVVDDSQLPKDRFSAERLKGVDSTLKIQPAKLEDSAVYLCASSLPRQGDGYTFGSGTRLTVV.

This chain links TRBV6-1 with TRBJ2-1; 9 nucleotides align to TRBD2. The germline CDR1 and CDR2 sequences are MNHNS and SASEGT. V shed 4 bases and J 9 bases; nucleotides not matched to a gene: 13. The CDR3 runs to 16 residues. Here the CDR3 DNA reads TGTGCCAGCAGTGCCTCGGGACTAGCCGGGAGTGGTGAGCAGTTCTTC. Its translation is CASSASGLAGSGEQFF.

The chain combines TRBV25-1 with TRBJ1-5; D might be TRBD1 (5 bases). Looked up from germline, CDR1 is MGHDK and CDR2 is SYGVNS. This CDR3 is 13 amino acids long. V lost 8 bases to trimming and J lost 4 bases, with 12 bases between them. This chain's CDR3 is CASSWGRNQPQHF. DNA of the CDR3: TGTGCCAGCTCATGGGGCCGGAATCAGCCCCAGCATTTT. Drawing the rest from reference TRBV25-1 and TRBJ1-5, the complete variable domain is EADIYQTPRYLVIGTGKKITLECSQTMGHDKMYWYQQDPGMELHLIHYSYGVNSTEKGDLSSESTVSRIRTEHFPLTLESARPSHTSQYLCASSWGRNQPQHFGDGTRLSIL.

V and J are TRBV11-2 and TRBJ1-1; D remains ambiguous. The CDR3 contains 14 residues. V was trimmed by 5 bases and J by 11 bases, leaving 21 bases between them. Looked up from germline, CDR1 is SGHAT and CDR2 is FQNNGV. The CDR3 bases are TGTGCCAGCAGCGCCACGGGGTATTATTCCCGGGCTTTCTTT. Translation gives CASSATGYYSRAFF.

This clone was seen only once. The chain is built from TRBV5-8 and TRBJ1-4; the D gene is possibly TRBD1 (5 bases). CDR1 and CDR2 from the germline V gene are SGHTS and YDEGEE. Trimming removed 5 bases from V and 8 bases from J, with 13 bases in between. The CDR3 runs 13 residues. The CDR3 reads CASRRVGAEKLFF. Written as DNA, the CDR3 is TGTGCCAGCAGGAGAGTTGGGGCGGAAAAACTGTTTTTT.

The gene calls are TRBV30 and TRBJ2-3; 8 bases align to TRBD2. V gave up 4 bases and J gave up 1 base; unmatched junction bases: 1. This CDR3 spans 13 amino acids. The germline CDR1 and CDR2 sequences are GTSNPN and SVGIG (reference sequence). The CDR3 nucleotides read TGTGCCTGGACGGGGGGGGGCACAGATACGCAGTATTTT. Its translation: CAWTGGGTDTQYF. The full variable domain, its missing parts supplied by reference TRBV30 and TRBJ2-3, is SQTIHQWPATLVQPVGSPLSLECTVEGTSNPNLYWYRQAAGRGLQLLFYSVGIGQISSEVPQNLSASRPQDRQFILSSKKLLLSDSGFYLCAWTGGGTDTQYFGPGTRLTVL.

The V call is TRBV18, the J call TRBJ1-5; 10 bases are a match to TRBD1. The germline gives CDR1 KGHSH, CDR2 LQKENI. V was clipped by 6 bases and J by 6 bases; unmatched bases: 8. The length of the CDR3 is 15 residues. The CDR3, as DNA: TGTGCCAGCTCGCCCACCCGGGACAGGGGTCAGCCCCAGCATTTT. Protein: CASSPTRDRGQPQHF. The complete variable domain, with remaining parts taken from reference TRBV18 and TRBJ1-5, reads NAGVMQNPRHLVRRRGQEARLRCSPMKGHSHVYWYRQLPEEGLKFMVYLQKENIIDESGMPKERFSAEFPKEGPSILRIQQVVRGDSAAYFCASSPTRDRGQPQHFGDGTRLSIL.

The J gene is TRBJ2-2, the V gene TRBV24-1, with D hard to call. The CDR3 runs to 13 residues. Germline V gene data show CDR1 as KGHDR and CDR2 as SFDVKD. V lost 7 bases to trimming and J lost 2 bases, with 7 bases between them. This chain's CDR3 is CATRASNTGELFF. CDR3 bases: TGTGCCACCAGGGCCAGTAACACCGGGGAGCTGTTTTTT.

V usage is TRBV5-8 and J usage is TRBJ1-1; TRBD1 aligns across 8 bases. CDR3 length: 12 amino acids. CDR1 and CDR2 from the germline V gene are SGHTS and YDEGEE. Unmatched junction bases numbered 4, after V lost 4 bases and J lost 8 bases. The CDR3 bases are TGTGCCAGCAGCGAGACAGGGGCAGAAGCTTTCTTT. Its translation: CASSETGAEAFF. Full variable domain (outside the CDR3, taken from reference TRBV5-8 and TRBJ1-1): EAGVTQSPTHLIKTRGQQATLRCSPISGHTSVYWYQQALGLGLQFLLWYDEGEERNRGNFPPRFSGRQFPNYSSELNVNALELEDSALYLCASSETGAEAFFGQGTRLTVV.

This clone was seen a handful of times. The rearrangement links TRBV6-2 or TRBV6-3 to TRBJ2-7; TRBD2 matches at 7 bases. There are 14 residues in the CDR3. In germline, CDR1 is MNHEY, CDR2 SVGEGT. The J segment lost 3 bases and the V segment lost 4 bases, leaving 6 bases of the junction unmatched. CDR3 sequence reads: CASSSLAEFYEQYF. DNA of the CDR3: TGTGCCAGCAGTTCTCTAGCGGAGTTCTACGAGCAGTACTTC.

V gene TRBV9 combines with J gene TRBJ2-7; the D is unclear. Germline V CDR1 and CDR2: SGDLS, YYNGEE. Deletions cut 4 bases from V and 4 bases from J, with 15 bases between. The CDR3 loop spans 14 amino acids. CDR3 DNA sequence: TGTGCCAGCAGCCCTCAATGGAGTTTTTACGAGCAGTACTTC. Translating it yields CASSPQWSFYEQYF.

This sequence joins TRBV24-1 and TRBJ2-1; 12 positions match TRBD2. The V segment lost 2 bases and the J segment 8 bases; nucleotides outside the gene matches: 12. Germline CDR1 is KGHDR and CDR2 is SFDVKD. The CDR3 length is 18 residues. The CDR3 sequence: CATSDSRLAGVWMHEQFF. The DNA of the CDR3 is TGTGCCACCAGTGATTCCAGACTAGCGGGAGTTTGGATGCATGAGCAGTTCTTC.